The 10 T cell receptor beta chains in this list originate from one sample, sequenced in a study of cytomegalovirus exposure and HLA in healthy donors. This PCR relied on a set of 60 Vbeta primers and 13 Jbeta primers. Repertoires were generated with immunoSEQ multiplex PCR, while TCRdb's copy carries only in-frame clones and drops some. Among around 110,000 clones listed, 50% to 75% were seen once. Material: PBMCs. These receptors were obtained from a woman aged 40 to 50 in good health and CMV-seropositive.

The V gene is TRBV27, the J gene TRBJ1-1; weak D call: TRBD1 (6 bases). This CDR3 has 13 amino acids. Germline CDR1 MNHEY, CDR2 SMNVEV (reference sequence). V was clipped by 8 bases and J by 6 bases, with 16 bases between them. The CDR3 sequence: CASLGGTYAEAFF. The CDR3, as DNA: TGTGCCAGCCTAGGGGGAACTTACGCTGAAGCTTTCTTT.

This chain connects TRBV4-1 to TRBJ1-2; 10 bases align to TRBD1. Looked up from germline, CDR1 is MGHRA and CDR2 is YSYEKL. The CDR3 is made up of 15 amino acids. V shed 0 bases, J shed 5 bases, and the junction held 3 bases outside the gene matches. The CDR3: CASSQDAGQGYGYTF. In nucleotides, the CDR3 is TGCGCCAGCAGCCAAGACGCGGGACAGGGGTATGGCTACACCTTC.

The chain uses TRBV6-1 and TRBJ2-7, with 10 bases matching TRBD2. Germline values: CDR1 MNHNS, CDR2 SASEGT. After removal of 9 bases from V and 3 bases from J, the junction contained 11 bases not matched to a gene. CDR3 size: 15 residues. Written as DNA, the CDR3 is TGTGCCAGTAATCTTGAACTAGCGGGAAACTACGAGCAGTACTTC. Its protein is CASNLELAGNYEQYF.

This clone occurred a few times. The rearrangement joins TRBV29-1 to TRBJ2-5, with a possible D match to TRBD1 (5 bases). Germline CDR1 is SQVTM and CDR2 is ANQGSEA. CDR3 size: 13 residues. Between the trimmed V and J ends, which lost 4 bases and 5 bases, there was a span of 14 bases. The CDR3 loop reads CSVAPTSGETQYF. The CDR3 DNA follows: TGCAGCGTTGCGCCAACCTCAGGGGAGACCCAGTACTTC.

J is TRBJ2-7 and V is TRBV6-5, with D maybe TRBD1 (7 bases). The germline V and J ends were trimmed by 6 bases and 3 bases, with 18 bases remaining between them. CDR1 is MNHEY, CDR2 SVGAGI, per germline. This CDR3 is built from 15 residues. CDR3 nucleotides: TGTGCCAGCAGCCTTCCGCAGGGGGGTATCTACGAGCAGTACTTC. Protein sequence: CASSLPQGGIYEQYF.

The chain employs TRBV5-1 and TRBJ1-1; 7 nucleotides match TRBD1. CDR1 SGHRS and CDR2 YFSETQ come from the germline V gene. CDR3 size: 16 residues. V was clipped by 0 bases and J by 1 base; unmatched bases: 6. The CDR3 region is CASSLEPTGRNTEAFF. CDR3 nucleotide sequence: TGCGCCAGCAGCTTGGAGCCGACAGGGAGGAACACTGAAGCTTTCTTT.

The CDR3, as DNA: TGTGCCATCAGACCCGACAGGTTTAACACCATATATTTT. Protein: CAIRPDRFNTIYF. The J gene is TRBJ1-3, the V gene TRBV10-3; D perhaps matches TRBD1 (6 bases). The V end lost 6 bases, the J end lost 7 bases, and 13 bases lay between the germline ends. Germline V gives CDR1 ENHRY, CDR2 SYGVKD. The CDR3 consists of 13 residues.

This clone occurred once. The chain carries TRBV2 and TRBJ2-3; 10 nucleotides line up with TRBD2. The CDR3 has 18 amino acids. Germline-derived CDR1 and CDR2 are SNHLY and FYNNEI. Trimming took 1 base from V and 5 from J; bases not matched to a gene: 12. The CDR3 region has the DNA TGTGCCAGCAGTGAAGAAGCTAGCGGGAGTATTTCATTAGATACGCAGTATTTT. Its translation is CASSEEASGSISLDTQYF.

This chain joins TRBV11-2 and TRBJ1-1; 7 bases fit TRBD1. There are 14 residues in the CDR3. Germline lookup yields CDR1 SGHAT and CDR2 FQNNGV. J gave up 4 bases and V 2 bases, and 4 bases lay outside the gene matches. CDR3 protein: CASSLRQGGTEAFF. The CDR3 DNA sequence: TGTGCCAGCAGCTTAAGACAGGGAGGCACTGAAGCTTTCTTT.

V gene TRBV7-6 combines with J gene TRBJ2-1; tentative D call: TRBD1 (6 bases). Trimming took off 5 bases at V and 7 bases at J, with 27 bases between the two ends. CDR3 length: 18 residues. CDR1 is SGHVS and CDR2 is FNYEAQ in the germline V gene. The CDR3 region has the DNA TGTGCCAGCAGCCTACGGACAGAGGGAAATTACTGGCCGAATGAGCAGTTCTTC. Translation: CASSLRTEGNYWPNEQFF. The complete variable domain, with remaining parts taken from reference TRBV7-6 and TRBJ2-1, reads GAGVSQSPRYKVTKRGQDVALRCDPISGHVSLYWYRQALGQGPEFLTYFNYEAQQDKSGLPNDRFSAERPEGSISTLTIQRTEQRDSAMYRCASSLRTEGNYWPNEQFFGPGTRLTVL.